This entry lists 7 T cell receptor beta chains sequenced from one sample in a study of T-cell memory formation after mild COVID-19. TCRdb recomputed calls from the 5' RACE reads with MiXCR, one row per CDR3 protein. The sample holds tens of thousands of distinct CDR3 sequences, roughly 12% seen once. Sequencing input: PBMCs or a T cell subset sorted from them (not recorded which). All receptors come from a man between 18 and 35 years old who had mild COVID-19 (a few samples of this study predate the infection). Cell type and time point are not known.

This clonotype was recorded a few times. This chain links TRBV5-1 with TRBJ2-7; D is undetermined. Germline V gives CDR1 SGHRS, CDR2 YFSETQ. The CDR3 is 14 amino acids. Trimming took off 2 bases at V and 2 bases at J, with 11 bases between the two ends. CDR3 coding DNA: TGCGCCAGCAGCTTTACAAATCCGGCCTACGAGCAGTACTTC. It encodes CASSFTNPAYEQYF.

In this sample, this clonotype turned up a few times. An end of the junction differs from the germline gene, which may be a read error. The chain has TRBV7-2 and TRBJ2-7; D is perhaps TRBD2 (5 bases). The CDR3 length is 14 residues. The V gene's germline CDR1 is SGHTA and CDR2 FQGNSA. CDR3 loop: CASSLAHSSYEQYF. In DNA form, the CDR3 reads TGTGCCAGCAGCCTAGCCCACAGCTCCTACGAGCAGTACTTC.

The chain joins TRBV29-1 to TRBJ2-3; no definite D call. Germline CDR1 is SQVTM and CDR2 is ANQGSEA. This CDR3 has 12 residues. Trimming shortened V by 1 base and J by 7 bases, and 9 bases separated the two germline ends. CDR3 DNA: TGCAGCGTTGAAGTCACGACTTATACGCAGTATTTT. Its translation is CSVEVTTYTQYF.

The V gene is TRBV6-5, the J gene TRBJ2-2; TRBD1 matches at 10 bases. The CDR3 length is 15 residues. Germline trimming cut 6 bases from V and 5 bases from J; bases unmatched to any gene: 6. CDR1 is MNHEY, CDR2 SVGAGI, per germline. The CDR3 is CASSWTGGDTGELFF. In DNA form, the CDR3 reads TGTGCCAGCAGCTGGACAGGGGGGGATACCGGGGAGCTGTTTTTT.

This chain joins TRBV5-1 and TRBJ2-1, with 10 bases fitting TRBD1. This CDR3 region has 15 residues. Trimming took 7 bases from V and 6 from J; bases not matched to a gene: 10. CDR1 and CDR2 from the germline V gene are SGHRS and YFSETQ. In DNA form, the CDR3 reads TGCGCCAGCCGTGAAACCGGGACAGGGGTCAATGAGCAGTTCTTC. It encodes CASRETGTGVNEQFF.

This clonotype showed up many times. The gene calls are TRBV5-1 and TRBJ2-6; 8 bases align to TRBD1. Germline CDR1 SGHRS, CDR2 YFSETQ. Unmatched junction bases numbered 7, after V lost 2 bases and J lost 0 bases. CDR3 length: 18 amino acids. Here the CDR3 DNA reads TGCGCCAGCAGCTTACGGACAGGGTTAAGCTCTGGGGCCAACGTCCTGACTTTC. It translates to CASSLRTGLSSGANVLTF.

The sample holds many counts of this clonotype. The chain has TRBV12-3 or TRBV12-4 and TRBJ2-2; possible D gene TRBD2, 6 bases. V was cut by 5 bases and J by 8 bases, with 9 bases left in between. There are 12 residues in the CDR3. The CDR3 DNA reads TGTGCCAGCAGTCCCGGGAGTGGGGAGCTGTTTTTT. Protein product: CASSPGSGELFF.